This TCR beta chain was profiled in a study of radiotherapy plus CTLA-4 blockade in lung cancer. Study details: Objective responses emerged in 15% to 20% of patients, and around 30% attained disease control. Whole-study results and caveats: Tumor-origin TCR clones grew in blood after radiotherapy plus ipilimumab. Alongside interferon-beta, early blood T cell clone dynamics were reportedly the best predictor of response.

Turning to this clone: Its antigen is not identified.

There are 15 residues in the CDR3. J lost 7 bases, V lost 7 bases, and 15 bases had no gene match. Germline V gives CDR1 MNHNY, CDR2 SVGAGI (reference sequence). Sequencing was performed with immunoSEQ multiplex PCR; in TCRdb, only in-frame clones are kept and a portion is missing. The repertoire holds about 93,000 clones, just over 85% seen once, with roughly 4.9% in the top ten. The origin of this receptor is a human donor with non-small cell lung cancer that progressed on radiotherapy plus ipilimumab. The source material was peripheral blood, sampled from a patient treated with radiotherapy plus ipilimumab. The chain combines TRBV6-6 with TRBJ2-7; TRBD1 matches at 8 bases. This CDR3 is CASTLAGTGISEQYF. Written as DNA, the CDR3 is TGTGCCAGCACCCTCGCCGGGACAGGCATATCTGAGCAGTACTTC.